These 27 T cell receptor beta chains came from one sample sequenced in a study of post-analysis software for immune sequencing data. Unique molecular identifiers had been added to the TCR beta cDNA libraries. Each CDR3 protein gets one entry after TCRdb re-called the PCR reads with MiXCR. This table holds roughly 400,000 distinct CDR3 sequences, approximately 42% found once. No antigen is known for these receptors. General observations from the study: TRBV5-6, TRBV5-1 and TRBV20-1 were among five TRBV segments more frequent in patients than controls.

Specimen: blood. The origin of the receptors is a girl under 10 years old with multiple sclerosis.

This clonotype was seen a handful of times. The CDR3 DNA reads as TGCGCCAGCAGCCAAGAAGTTGTCAGCGGAGCTAACTATGGCTACACCTTC. The encoded protein is CASSQEVVSGANYGYTF. J is TRBJ1-2 and V is TRBV4-3; no clear D gene. The germline V gene has CDR1 LGHNA and CDR2 YSLEER. Trimming pared 0 bases from V and 0 bases from J, leaving 14 bases between. The CDR3 is made up of 17 amino acids.

This clonotype was found a few times. This chain joins TRBV4-3 and TRBJ2-3; the D is unclear. V was pared by 0 bases and J by 6 bases, with 7 bases between. CDR3 length equals 13 residues. Germline V lookup: CDR1 LGHNA, CDR2 YSLEER. The CDR3 nucleotides read TGCGCCAGCAGCCAAGACTTCGTGGATACGCAGTATTTT. Amino acid sequence: CASSQDFVDTQYF.

This rearrangement joins TRBV5-1 to TRBJ2-3; no definite D call. V lost 0 bases, J lost 0 bases, and 8 bases lay in between. CDR1 and CDR2 (germline): SGHRS, YFSETQ. The CDR3 contains 15 residues. The CDR3 nucleotides are TGCGCCAGCAGCTTGGAACCGGACAGCACAGATACGCAGTATTTT. Translated: CASSLEPDSTDTQYF.

DNA for the CDR3: TGTGCCAGCAGCTTGGGGCAGGGAGGGGGACAAGAGACCCAGTACTTC. This gives the protein CASSLGQGGGQETQYF. The chain joins TRBV5-5 to TRBJ2-5, with D possibly matching TRBD2 (7 bases). Looked up from germline, CDR1 is SGHKS and CDR2 is YYEKEE (reference sequence). V was trimmed by 0 bases and J by 2 bases, leaving 14 bases between them. This CDR3 has 16 residues. The full variable domain, in which reference TRBV5-5 and TRBJ2-5 provide the parts outside the CDR3, is DAGVTQSPTHLIKTRGQQVTLRCSPISGHKSVSWYQQVLGQGPQFIFQYYEKEERGRGNFPDRFSARQFPNYSSELNVNALLLGDSALYLCASSLGQGGGQETQYFGPGTRLLVL.

V usage is TRBV27 and J usage is TRBJ1-2; D is undetermined. The V and J ends lost 3 bases and 7 bases respectively, with 15 bases between them. The CDR3 contains 14 residues. The germline V gene encodes CDR1 MNHEY and CDR2 SMNVEV (reference sequence). The CDR3 nucleotides are TGTGCCAGCAGTTTCGGGTCCCATATTGGTGGCTACACCTTC. It yields the protein CASSFGSHIGGYTF.

The rearrangement joins TRBV29-1 to TRBJ1-5; the match to TRBD1 covers 11 bases. With V trimmed by 6 bases and J by 3 bases, 4 bases remained unmatched. This CDR3 is 14 amino acids long. CDR1 SQVTM and CDR2 ANQGSEA come from the germline V gene. DNA for the CDR3: TGCAGCGTCGGGACAGGGGGTACCAATCAGCCCCAGCATTTT. It codes for CSVGTGGTNQPQHF. Variable domain in full (rest from reference TRBV29-1 and TRBJ1-5): SAVISQKPSRDICQRGTSLTIQCQVDSQVTMMFWYRQQPGQSLTLIATANQGSEATYESGFVIDKFPISRPNLTFSTLTVSNMSPEDSSIYLCSVGTGGTNQPQHFGDGTRLSIL.

This chain joins TRBV5-5 and TRBJ1-2, with TRBD1 matching 10 bases. The CDR3 extends over 14 amino acids. CDR1 and CDR2 from the germline V gene are SGHKS and YYEKEE (reference sequence). V gave up 6 bases and J gave up 5 bases; unmatched junction bases: 7. The CDR3 nucleotides are TGTGCCAGCAAAACGGGACAGGGGATATATGGCTACACCTTC. Its translation is CASKTGQGIYGYTF.

This chain uses TRBV15 with TRBJ2-6, with a weak D call TRBD1 (5 bases). This CDR3 is built from 15 residues. Germline CDR1 reads LNHNV; CDR2 reads YYDKDF (reference sequence). The germline V and J ends were trimmed by 2 bases and 1 base, with 6 bases remaining between them. The CDR3 protein is CATSRPGSGANVLTF. In nucleotides, the CDR3 is TGTGCCACCAGCAGACCAGGGTCTGGGGCCAACGTCCTGACTTTC. Full variable domain (rest looked up from reference TRBV15 and TRBJ2-6): DAMVIQNPRYQVTQFGKPVTLSCSQTLNHNVMYWYQQKSSQAPKLLFHYYDKDFNNEADTPDNFQSRRPNTSFCFLDIRSPGLGDTAMYLCATSRPGSGANVLTFGAGSRLTVL.

In its sample, this clonotype was seen a few times. The chain uses TRBV18 and TRBJ2-3; TRBD1 might be the D (5 bases). The CDR3 has 12 amino acids. Trimming stripped 8 bases from V and 2 bases from J, with 8 bases between. CDR1 is KGHSH and CDR2 is LQKENI in the germline V gene. CDR3 residues: CASATDTDTQYF. CDR3 coding DNA: TGTGCCAGCGCGACAGACACAGATACGCAGTATTTT.

The rearrangement uses TRBV7-6 and TRBJ2-3; D is undetermined. The CDR3 has 12 residues. Trimming cost V 5 bases and J 6 bases, with 9 bases left between them. Germline V gene data show CDR1 as SGHVS and CDR2 as FNYEAQ. The CDR3 is CASSPSRDTQYF. The CDR3 coding sequence is TGTGCCAGCAGCCCAAGCAGGGATACGCAGTATTTT.

This chain connects TRBV5-1 to TRBJ2-1; D is uncertain. This CDR3 is built from 15 residues. V dropped 2 bases and J dropped 5 bases, with 14 bases sitting between them. CDR1 and CDR2 (germline): SGHRS, YFSETQ. DNA of the CDR3: TGCGCCAGCAGCTTCTTTGCATCAGACCACAATGAGCAGTTCTTC. Translated, it gives CASSFFASDHNEQFF.

This clonotype has a handful of counts. The chain joins TRBV28 to TRBJ2-4, with 10 bases that match TRBD2. V was pared by 1 base and J by 0 bases, with 12 bases of the junction left unmatched. CDR3 length equals 20 residues. Germline V CDR1 and CDR2: MDHEN, SYDVKM. The CDR3 nucleotides read TGTGCCAGCAGTTTATTCTCTCCTAGCGGGAGACCACCAGCCAAAAACATTCAGTACTTC. It translates to CASSLFSPSGRPPAKNIQYF.

This clonotype was seen a handful of times. The genes are TRBV6-5 and TRBJ2-5, with TRBD2 matching over 7 bases. This CDR3 has 13 amino acids. V lost 8 bases to trimming and J lost 4 bases; unmatched junction nucleotides: 7. Germline V gene sequence: CDR1 MNHEY, CDR2 SVGAGI. Here the CDR3 DNA reads TGTGCCAGCCGAATTATAGCGGGAGAGACCCAGTACTTC. Amino acids: CASRIIAGETQYF.

This clonotype has more than one count but fewer than ten. The chain joins TRBV7-9 to TRBJ2-7, with D possibly being TRBD1 or TRBD2 (5 bases each). V was clipped by 1 base and J by 2 bases, with 24 bases between them. Germline V lookup: CDR1 SEHNR, CDR2 FQNEAQ (reference sequence). The CDR3 runs 19 residues. The CDR3 DNA is TGTGCCAGCAGCTTAGATAGGGGACGGAACATTAGAGAGGCCTACGAGCAGTACTTC. Its translation: CASSLDRGRNIREAYEQYF.

The CDR3 DNA reads TGTGCCAGCAGTTTACCTAAACAGGGGCTAGGACCCTACGAGCAGTACTTC. It is translated as CASSLPKQGLGPYEQYF. The chain is built from TRBV28 and TRBJ2-4, with 7 bases identical to TRBD1. The J call may be in error: the DNA end matches TRBJ2-7 better. Per the germline V gene, CDR1 is MDHEN and CDR2 is SYDVKM. The CDR3 runs to 17 residues.

This clonotype was seen a handful of times. This chain connects TRBV28 to TRBJ2-3; D is uncertain. Trimming left V 7 bases short and J 2 bases short, with 7 bases between. The CDR3 loop spans 12 amino acids. CDR1 is MDHEN, CDR2 SYDVKM, per germline. CDR3 amino acids: CASTHTTDTQYF. CDR3 sequence (DNA): TGTGCCAGCACTCACACCACAGATACGCAGTATTTT.

This clonotype was counted a few times. The V gene is TRBV10-3, the J gene TRBJ2-5, with 7 bases matching TRBD2. The CDR3 loop spans 13 amino acids. CDR1 and CDR2 from the germline V gene are ENHRY and SYGVKD. After removal of 5 bases from V and 5 bases from J, the junction contained 5 bases not matched to a gene. CDR3 loop: CAISTGEGETQYF. CDR3 bases: TGTGCCATCAGTACTGGGGAGGGGGAGACCCAGTACTTC.

This clonotype was observed a few times. An end of the junction differs from the germline gene, which may be a read error. This chain connects TRBV7-7 to TRBJ2-7; TRBD2 matches at 8 bases. Germline CDR1 and CDR2: SSHAT and FNYEAQ (reference sequence). CDR3 length: 14 amino acids. The CDR3 sequence: CASSPRLASYEQYF. The CDR3, as DNA: TGTGCTAGCAGCCCCCGACTAGCGAGCTACGAGCAGTACTTC.

V gene TRBV29-1 combines with J gene TRBJ2-1; a possible D gene is TRBD1 (6 bases). The CDR3 has 12 amino acids. Germline V gene sequence: CDR1 SQVTM, CDR2 ANQGSEA. The CDR3 DNA reads TGCACATTATCAGGGGCATACAATGAGCAGTTCTTC. It yields the protein CTLSGAYNEQFF.

In this sample, this clonotype turned up a few times. The chain uses TRBV20-1 and TRBJ2-3; D remains ambiguous. Per germline, CDR1 DFQATT and CDR2 SNEGSKA (reference sequence). The V and J ends lost 3 bases and 2 bases respectively, with 12 bases between them. The CDR3 spans 14 residues. CDR3 protein: CSASTSQYTDTQYF. DNA of the CDR3: TGCAGTGCTAGTACATCCCAGTACACAGATACGCAGTATTTT.

This clonotype turned up a few times. One end of the junction fails to match germline, which may point to a read error. The CDR3 sequence is CASSIAGRYYGYTF. CDR3 sequence (DNA): TGTGCCAGCAGTATAGCTGGACGGTACTATGGCTACACCTTC. This rearrangement joins TRBV12-3 or TRBV12-4 to TRBJ1-2; D remains ambiguous. This CDR3 comprises 14 residues.

J is TRBJ2-1 and V is TRBV5-1; tentatively, D is TRBD2 (5 bases). V dropped 0 bases and J dropped 4 bases, with 14 bases sitting between them. Germline V gene sequence: CDR1 SGHRS, CDR2 YFSETQ. The CDR3 totals 16 residues. CDR3 bases: TGCGCCAGCAGCTTGGATCCGAGACTACCTTACAATGAGCAGTTCTTC. It specifies CASSLDPRLPYNEQFF.

The CDR3 is CASSLNTGNYGYTF. CDR3 nucleotide sequence: TGCGCCAGCAGCTTGAATACCGGGAACTATGGCTACACCTTC. This chain connects TRBV5-1 to TRBJ1-2; no firm D call. Looked up from germline, CDR1 is SGHRS and CDR2 is YFSETQ. The CDR3 is 14 residues long. The V end lost 1 base, the J end lost 2 bases, and 9 bases lay between the germline ends.

J is TRBJ2-2 and V is TRBV7-3, with a possible D match to TRBD2 (5 bases). CDR3 size: 13 residues. Trimming took 1 base from V and 7 from J, leaving 7 bases between them. Per germline, CDR1 SGHTA and CDR2 FQGTGA. CDR3 DNA sequence: TGTGCCAGCAGCTTAAGAACTAGCGGGGAGCTGTTTTTT. The encoded protein is CASSLRTSGELFF.

The chain is built from TRBV29-1 and TRBJ1-2; 10 nucleotides align to TRBD1. There are 15 residues in the CDR3. Unmatched junction bases numbered 10, after V lost 4 bases and J lost 5 bases. Germline CDR1 is SQVTM and CDR2 is ANQGSEA. Here the CDR3 DNA reads TGCAGCGTTGTCCTTGACAGGGGGCATTGGTATGGCTACACCTTC. Translation gives CSVVLDRGHWYGYTF. Full variable domain (rest looked up from reference TRBV29-1 and TRBJ1-2): SAVISQKPSRDICQRGTSLTIQCQVDSQVTMMFWYRQQPGQSLTLIATANQGSEATYESGFVIDKFPISRPNLTFSTLTVSNMSPEDSSIYLCSVVLDRGHWYGYTFGSGTRLTVV.

The V gene is TRBV6-2 or TRBV6-3, the J gene TRBJ1-2; a weak D match, TRBD1 (5 bases). Germline CDR1 and CDR2: MNHEY and SVGEGT. V gave up 8 bases and J gave up 6 bases, with 10 bases separating them. This CDR3 contains 11 residues. Here the CDR3 DNA reads TGTGCCAGCCGCGGACAAAATGGCTACACCTTC. This sequence encodes CASRGQNGYTF.

This sequence joins TRBV12-3 or TRBV12-4 and TRBJ1-1; perhaps TRBD1 as D (5 bases). CDR3 length: 14 amino acids. V lost 7 bases and J lost 4, with 16 bases in between. This CDR3 is CASNLGAAFTEAFF. The CDR3 coding sequence is TGTGCCAGCAACTTAGGGGCAGCGTTCACTGAAGCTTTCTTT.